The 27 T cell receptor beta chains below all came from one sample that was sequenced in a study of cytomegalovirus exposure and HLA in healthy donors. PCR primers comprised 60 Vbeta and 13 Jbeta primers. Clones were sequenced by immunoSEQ multiplex PCR, and TCRdb holds only the in-frame ones, with some missing. The sample yields some 150,000 clones, 70% to 90% seen once. The specimen sequenced was PBMCs. These receptor sequences come from a woman aged 18-29 years in good health and CMV-seronegative.

The J gene is TRBJ2-5, the V gene TRBV27; a weak D match, TRBD1 (5 bases). Trimming cost V 5 bases and J 5 bases, with 15 bases left between them. Looked up from germline, CDR1 is MNHEY and CDR2 is SMNVEV (reference sequence). The CDR3 loop spans 14 amino acids. The CDR3 DNA follows: TGTGCCAGCAGTCTGAACAGGTACTCGGAGACCCAGTACTTC. Protein: CASSLNRYSETQYF.

The chain employs TRBV5-4 and TRBJ2-1; TRBD1 is a possible D gene (5 bases). Per the germline V gene, CDR1 is SGHNT and CDR2 is YYREEE (reference sequence). Deletions cut 1 base from V and 6 bases from J, with 11 bases between. CDR3 length: 14 residues. The CDR3 region has the DNA TGTGCCAGCAGCTTGAAGGGGATTCTCAATGAGCAGTTCTTC. This codes for CASSLKGILNEQFF.

As concerns this clone: Other DNA sequences of this sample code for an identical CDR3. The chain is built from TRBV7-2 and TRBJ2-7, with D perhaps TRBD2 (7 bases). Germline lookup yields CDR1 SGHTA and CDR2 FQGNSA. The V end lost 5 bases, the J end lost 4 bases, and 15 bases lay between the germline ends. The CDR3 covers 14 residues. DNA of the CDR3: TGTGCCAGCAGCCTAGGGGGGGGCCCGTACGAGCAGTACTTC. Translation gives CASSLGGGPYEQYF.

This clone has more than one count but fewer than ten. The J gene is TRBJ2-1, the V gene TRBV7-9; 8 positions agree with TRBD2. V lost 5 bases to trimming and J lost 9 bases; unmatched junction nucleotides: 6. The V gene's germline CDR1 is SEHNR and CDR2 FQNEAQ (reference sequence). This CDR3 comprises 13 residues. CDR3 loop: CASSTRGGGEQFF. As DNA, the CDR3 is TGTGCCAGCAGCACACGGGGGGGCGGTGAGCAGTTCTTC.

This chain uses TRBV4-3 with TRBJ2-1; no firm D call. The CDR3 loop spans 13 amino acids. Germline CDR1 is LGHNA and CDR2 is YSLEER. Trimming stripped 1 base from V and 6 bases from J, with 7 bases between. In DNA form, the CDR3 reads TGCGCCAGCAGCCAAGTCCCATCCAATGAGCAGTTCTTC. This codes for CASSQVPSNEQFF.

The rearrangement links TRBV27 to TRBJ2-7, with D perhaps TRBD2 (5 bases). CDR1 and CDR2 from the germline V gene are MNHEY and SMNVEV (reference sequence). V dropped 1 base and J dropped 2 bases, with 9 bases sitting between them. The CDR3 is 14 amino acids. The CDR3 reads CASSLLGRTYEQYF. CDR3 DNA sequence: TGTGCCAGCAGTTTATTGGGGAGAACCTACGAGCAGTACTTC.

The chain has TRBV7-2 and TRBJ1-2; 9 bases fit TRBD1. Looked up from germline, CDR1 is SGHTA and CDR2 is FQGNSA. The V and J ends lost 4 bases and 4 bases, in that order; junction bases with no gene match: 4. This CDR3 comprises 14 residues. The CDR3 loop reads CASSSQQGAYGYTF. CDR3 nucleotides: TGTGCCAGCAGCTCGCAACAGGGGGCCTATGGCTACACCTTC. The full variable domain, its missing parts supplied by reference TRBV7-2 and TRBJ1-2, is GAGVSQSPSNKVTEKGKDVELRCDPISGHTALYWYRQSLGQGLEFLIYFQGNSAPDKSGLPSDRFSAERTGGSVSTLTIQRTQQEDSAVYLCASSSQQGAYGYTFGSGTRLTVV.

For the CDR3, the DNA is TGTGCCACCAGCAGTAGACTCCGGGACAGAAATCAGCCCCAGCATTTT. It is translated as CATSSRLRDRNQPQHF. V is TRBV15 and J is TRBJ1-5; 7 bases are shared with TRBD1. The CDR3 runs to 16 residues. CDR1 is LNHNV and CDR2 is YYDKDF in the germline V gene (reference sequence). J lost 4 bases, V lost 3 bases, and 9 bases had no gene match. The full variable domain, its missing parts supplied by reference TRBV15 and TRBJ1-5, is DAMVIQNPRYQVTQFGKPVTLSCSQTLNHNVMYWYQQKSSQAPKLLFHYYDKDFNNEADTPDNFQSRRPNTSFCFLDIRSPGLGDTAMYLCATSSRLRDRNQPQHFGDGTRLSIL.

The chain is built from TRBV10-3 and TRBJ2-7, with 12 bases fitting TRBD1. CDR1 and CDR2 from the germline V gene are ENHRY and SYGVKD. The CDR3 covers 17 residues. Trimming cost V 2 bases and J 3 bases; bases outside gene matches: 8. CDR3 in amino acids: CAISELPGTGGSYEQYF. The DNA for the CDR3 is TGTGCCATCAGTGAGCTCCCCGGGACAGGGGGCAGCTACGAGCAGTACTTC.

The V call is TRBV9, the J call TRBJ2-3; 8 bases are a match to TRBD2. In germline, CDR1 is SGDLS, CDR2 YYNGEE. The length of the CDR3 is 17 residues. Germline trimming cut 5 bases from V and 5 bases from J; bases unmatched to any gene: 16. CDR3 protein: CASSYSSWREVRDTQYF. The CDR3 DNA sequence: TGTGCCAGCAGTTACTCTAGCTGGCGGGAGGTCAGAGATACGCAGTATTTT. The complete variable domain, with remaining parts taken from reference TRBV9 and TRBJ2-3, reads DSGVTQTPKHLITATGQRVTLRCSPRSGDLSVYWYQQSLDQGLQFLIQYYNGEERAKGNILERFSAQQFPDLHSELNLSSLELGDSALYFCASSYSSWREVRDTQYFGPGTRLTVL.

The chain employs TRBV2 and TRBJ2-5, with 7 positions matching TRBD1. This CDR3 contains 13 residues. V gave up 10 bases and J gave up 4 bases; unmatched junction bases: 9. Per the germline V gene, CDR1 is SNHLY and CDR2 is FYNNEI. The CDR3 region has the DNA TGTGCCACCTCGGGACAGTCGCGAGAGACCCAGTACTTC. This codes for CATSGQSRETQYF. Drawing the rest from reference TRBV2 and TRBJ2-5, the complete variable domain is EPEVTQTPSHQVTQMGQEVILRCVPISNHLYFYWYRQILGQKVEFLVSFYNNEISEKSEIFDDQFSVERPDGSNFTLKIRSTKLEDSAMYFCATSGQSRETQYFGPGTRLLVL.

This clone was recorded once. The gene calls are TRBV7-8 and TRBJ2-3; 7 bases map to TRBD2. CDR1 SGHVS and CDR2 FQNEAQ come from the germline V gene. J was trimmed by 4 bases and V by 5 bases; bases with no gene match: 6. The CDR3 runs 14 residues. The CDR3: CASSRTGLADTQYF. DNA for the CDR3: TGTGCCAGCAGCCGTACCGGACTAGCAGATACGCAGTATTTT.

J is TRBJ2-1 and V is TRBV28; the D gene is possibly TRBD2 (6 bases). With 6 bases removed from V and 9 bases from J, the gap between germline ends came to 18 bases. Looked up from germline, CDR1 is MDHEN and CDR2 is SYDVKM. This CDR3 spans 14 amino acids. Written as DNA, the CDR3 is TGTGCCAGCAGCCCTTTAAGCGGGTTAGGTGAGCAGTTCTTC. It is translated as CASSPLSGLGEQFF.

The rearrangement links TRBV4-1 to TRBJ2-7; the match to TRBD1 covers 8 bases. This CDR3 has 15 amino acids. Germline loops: CDR1 MGHRA, CDR2 YSYEKL. V lost 4 bases to trimming and J lost 2 bases; unmatched junction nucleotides: 7. CDR3 nucleotides: TGCGCCAGCAGCCCGTGGGCAGGGGGCCCCTACGAGCAGTACTTC. Protein: CASSPWAGGPYEQYF.

The chain employs TRBV27 and TRBJ2-2; 8 nucleotides line up with TRBD1. Germline CDR1 reads MNHEY; CDR2 reads SMNVEV (reference sequence). There are 13 residues in the CDR3. V lost 6 bases to trimming and J lost 7 bases; unmatched junction nucleotides: 4. The CDR3 spells CASRDRVGGELFF. The DNA for the CDR3 is TGTGCCAGCAGGGACAGGGTTGGCGGGGAGCTGTTTTTT.

The rearrangement links TRBV28 to TRBJ2-3; 10 bases agree with TRBD1. The CDR3 runs to 15 residues. The germline V gene encodes CDR1 MDHEN and CDR2 SYDVKM. J gave up 2 bases and V 4 bases, and 3 bases lay outside the gene matches. The CDR3 region is CASSSGQGNTDTQYF. Written as DNA, the CDR3 is TGTGCCAGCAGTTCGGGACAGGGGAACACAGATACGCAGTATTTT.

Here the CDR3 DNA reads TGCGCCAGCACCCTGAGAGGGACTGGGGCCAACGTCCTGACTTTC. Translation gives CASTLRGTGANVLTF. The chain is built from TRBV5-1 and TRBJ2-6; D possibly corresponds to TRBD2 (5 bases). The CDR3 spans 15 residues. Per germline, CDR1 SGHRS and CDR2 YFSETQ. Trimming shortened V by 6 bases and J by 2 bases, and 12 bases separated the two germline ends.

The chain has TRBV27 and TRBJ2-3; D remains ambiguous. Trimming took 6 bases from V and 4 from J, leaving 8 bases between them. The CDR3 consists of 12 residues. The germline V gene has CDR1 MNHEY and CDR2 SMNVEV (reference sequence). CDR3 sequence: CASSLRADTQYF. The CDR3 DNA reads as TGTGCCAGCAGCCTACGGGCAGATACGCAGTATTTT.

This rearrangement joins TRBV5-1 to TRBJ1-2; no definite D call. This CDR3 has 13 residues. V lost 0 bases, J lost 4 bases, and 7 bases lay in between. The germline CDR1 and CDR2 sequences are SGHRS and YFSETQ. The CDR3 protein is CASSLVGGYGYTF. CDR3 sequence (DNA): TGCGCCAGCAGCTTGGTCGGCGGCTATGGCTACACCTTC.

CDR3 residues: CASSLDLGAPSYEQYF. The CDR3 nucleotides are TGTGCCAGCAGCTTAGACCTGGGGGCCCCCTCCTACGAGCAGTACTTC. The V gene is TRBV7-2, the J gene TRBJ2-7, with D possibly matching TRBD1 (6 bases). Looked up from germline, CDR1 is SGHTA and CDR2 is FQGNSA. V was cut by 1 base and J by 0 bases, with 13 bases left in between. The CDR3 spans 16 residues.

V is TRBV7-2 and J is TRBJ2-1; perhaps TRBD1 as D (6 bases). Germline V gives CDR1 SGHTA, CDR2 FQGNSA. The CDR3 has 15 residues. Trimming left V 5 bases short and J 5 bases short, with 16 bases between. The CDR3 is CASSPGFGGDNEQFF. The CDR3 coding sequence is TGTGCCAGCAGCCCCGGCTTTGGGGGCGACAATGAGCAGTTCTTC.

This rearrangement joins TRBV19 to TRBJ1-2; TRBD1 aligns across 8 bases. Germline V gene data show CDR1 as LNHDA and CDR2 as SQIVND (reference sequence). The CDR3 sequence is 14 residues long. Trimming cost V 3 bases and J 4 bases; bases outside gene matches: 4. In DNA, the CDR3 is TGTGCCAGTAGTATGTCTACAGGGGGCTATGGCTACACCTTC. Residues: CASSMSTGGYGYTF.

Concerning this clone: Its ends do not fully match the called genes, so a read error is possible. The chain is built from TRBV7-9 and TRBJ2-1, with TRBD1 as a possible D gene (5 bases). Germline V gene lookup returns CDR1 SEHNR and CDR2 FQNEAQ (reference sequence). This CDR3 comprises 12 residues. CDR3 bases: TGTTCCAGCAGCCGGACATCGAGTGAGCAGTTCTTC. Translated: CSSSRTSSEQFF.

The chain combines TRBV28 with TRBJ1-1, with TRBD1 matching over 8 bases. V gave up 10 bases and J gave up 7 bases; unmatched junction bases: 8. Germline V gene data show CDR1 as MDHEN and CDR2 as SYDVKM. CDR3 length: 12 residues. Here the CDR3 DNA reads TGTGCCACCGTGGACAGGGAGGTTGAAGCTTTCTTT. Translated: CATVDREVEAFF.

This chain uses TRBV4-2 with TRBJ2-3, with 7 bases lining up with TRBD2. The ends lost 0 bases at V and 0 bases at J; junction bases unmatched: 6. This CDR3 is built from 17 residues. The germline CDR1 and CDR2 sequences are LGHNA and YNFKEQ. CDR3 protein: CASSQDPSGSSTDTQYF. Here the CDR3 DNA reads TGTGCCAGCAGCCAAGACCCTAGCGGTTCTAGCACAGATACGCAGTATTTT.

This chain links TRBV11-3 with TRBJ2-3, with D perhaps TRBD1 (5 bases). This CDR3 is built from 17 residues. Germline lookup yields CDR1 SGHNT and CDR2 YENEEA. The germline V and J ends were trimmed by 1 base and 3 bases, with 17 bases remaining between them. The CDR3 protein is CASSLGRRTHTTDTQYF. The CDR3 DNA reads as TGTGCCAGCAGCTTAGGGCGCCGGACACATACAACAGATACGCAGTATTTT.

CDR3 region: CASSLGHISYEQYF. CDR3 coding DNA: TGTGCCAGCAGCTTAGGACACATTTCCTACGAGCAGTACTTC. The rearrangement joins TRBV7-9 to TRBJ2-5; D not certain. The J call is uncertain, as TRBJ2-7 better fits the DNA end. The CDR3 consists of 14 residues. Germline CDR1 SEHNR, CDR2 FQNEAQ (reference sequence).